These 7 T cell receptor beta chains were sequenced from one sample in a study of blood T cell repertoires in COVID-19. TCRdb's table, derived via immunoSEQ multiplex PCR, lists solely in-frame clones and lacks some. The table has around 150,000 clones, about 80% seen once. Sample: peripheral blood. These TCRs come from a woman of 80 years or more with acute or convalescent COVID-19.

Only a few counts were recorded for this clone. This chain connects TRBV7-9 to TRBJ1-1; 7 nucleotides line up with TRBD1. This CDR3 has 14 amino acids. The germline V gene encodes CDR1 SEHNR and CDR2 FQNEAQ (reference sequence). The J segment lost 4 bases and the V segment lost 2 bases, leaving 4 bases of the junction unmatched. The DNA of the CDR3 is TGTGCCAGCAGCTTAACAGGGGACTCCACTGAAGCTTTCTTT. Translated, it gives CASSLTGDSTEAFF.

The rearrangement joins TRBV7-2 to TRBJ1-1, with TRBD1 identical over 7 bases. Per the germline V gene, CDR1 is SGHTA and CDR2 is FQGNSA. This CDR3 has 14 amino acids. V shed 5 bases and J 6 bases; nucleotides not matched to a gene: 9. CDR3 sequence reads: CASSTSTGLAEAFF. In DNA, the CDR3 is TGTGCCAGCAGCACCTCGACAGGGTTGGCTGAAGCTTTCTTT.

V usage is TRBV19 and J usage is TRBJ2-2; 7 nucleotides align to TRBD2. V lost 1 base to trimming and J lost 6 bases; unmatched junction nucleotides: 8. The CDR3 has 16 residues. Germline CDR1 is LNHDA and CDR2 is SQIVND (reference sequence). The chain's CDR3 is CASSIAPTTSPGELFF. DNA of the CDR3: TGTGCCAGTAGTATAGCCCCCACGACTAGCCCCGGGGAGCTGTTTTTT.

The chain joins TRBV9 to TRBJ1-3; 7 positions match TRBD1. The germline V gene has CDR1 SGDLS and CDR2 YYNGEE. V lost 0 bases to trimming and J lost 4 bases; unmatched junction nucleotides: 7. CDR3 length equals 16 residues. Here the CDR3 DNA reads TGTGCCAGCAGCGTAGGGGCCGACAGGGCCGGAAACACCATATATTTT. It codes for CASSVGADRAGNTIYF.

This clone showed up just once. The gene calls are TRBV5-1 and TRBJ2-5; D is perhaps TRBD2 (6 bases). CDR1 and CDR2 (germline): SGHRS, YFSETQ. Trimming removed 1 base at V and 5 bases at J, with 18 bases between. This CDR3 has 16 amino acids. The CDR3 DNA is TGCGCCAGCAGCTTGACCGCCGGAGGGATGGGGGAGACCCAGTACTTC. It encodes CASSLTAGGMGETQYF.

The chain couples TRBV5-1 to TRBJ1-4; 7 bases match TRBD1. V dropped 3 bases and J dropped 4; count of bases not matched to a gene: 6. In germline, CDR1 is SGHRS, CDR2 YFSETQ. This CDR3 spans 15 amino acids. The CDR3 spells CASSSGTANNEKLFF. The CDR3 DNA reads as TGCGCCAGCAGCTCCGGGACAGCTAATAATGAAAAACTGTTTTTT.

This clone showed up just once. The CDR3, as DNA: TGTGCCAGCAGTTACTCGATTTCTACGGACAATGAGCAGTTCTTC. Its translation: CASSYSISTDNEQFF. The gene calls are TRBV6-5 and TRBJ2-1; D gene unclear. V lost 0 bases, J lost 5 bases, and 11 bases lay in between. Germline CDR1 MNHEY, CDR2 SVGAGI. The CDR3 is 15 amino acids.